This entry lists 10 T cell receptor beta chains sequenced from one sample in a study of response to subunit inactivated influenza vaccine. TCRdb fed the RT-PCR reads into MiXCR, producing one record per CDR3 protein. The table includes a few hundred thousand distinct CDR3 sequences, roughly 15% detected once. The sample consisted of PBMCs from blood, taken approximately 12 days after vaccination. Every receptor here comes from a man aged 45-60 years who received an inactivated influenza vaccine.

CDR3 sequence: CASSRSSYNSPLHF. For the CDR3, the DNA is TGCGCCAGCAGCCGGAGCTCCTATAATTCACCCCTCCACTTT. The chain joins TRBV10-1 to TRBJ1-6, with D unclear. The V gene's germline CDR1 is WNHNN and CDR2 SYGVQD (reference sequence). This CDR3 is built from 14 residues. V gave up 6 bases and J gave up 0 bases, with 6 bases separating them.

This chain links TRBV20-1 with TRBJ2-7; 7 nucleotides align to TRBD1. Per the germline V gene, CDR1 is DFQATT and CDR2 is SNEGSKA (reference sequence). This CDR3 has 14 amino acids. J was trimmed by 1 base and V by 3 bases; bases with no gene match: 6. Written as DNA, the CDR3 is TGCAGTGCTAGGCCCCGGGACAGATCCTACGAGCAGTACTTC. Amino acid sequence: CSARPRDRSYEQYF.

The V and J genes are TRBV12-3 or TRBV12-4 and TRBJ2-5, with unresolved D. The CDR3 loop spans 11 amino acids. V lost 1 base and J 9 bases, leaving 6 bases between the germline ends. The CDR3 here is CASSLGIAQYF. CDR3 nucleotide sequence: TGTGCCAGCAGTTTAGGGATCGCCCAGTACTTC.

Points on this clonotype: A much larger clone differs by one base, so this may be a read error. This sequence joins TRBV7-2 and TRBJ2-7; D is unclear. The V end lost 5 bases, the J end lost 0 bases, and 5 bases lay between the germline ends. The germline V gene encodes CDR1 SGHTA and CDR2 FQGNSA. This CDR3 is 12 amino acids long. CDR3 protein: CASSPNSYEQYF. The CDR3 nucleotides are TGTGCCAGCAGCCCCAACTCCTACGAGCAGTACTTC.

The chain combines TRBV5-6 with TRBJ1-1; D gene uncertain. Trimming removed 4 bases from V and 6 bases from J, with 13 bases in between. The CDR3 is 13 residues long. In germline, CDR1 is SGHDT, CDR2 YYEEEE. CDR3 nucleotide sequence: TGTGCCAGCAGCCCAGTCAATCTACCTGAAGCTTTCTTT. This codes for CASSPVNLPEAFF. Supplemented by reference TRBV5-6 and TRBJ1-1, the full variable domain reads DAGVTQSPTHLIKTRGQQVTLRCSPKSGHDTVSWYQQALGQGPQFIFQYYEEEERQRGNFPDRFSGHQFPNYSSELNVNALLLGDSALYLCASSPVNLPEAFFGQGTRLTVV.

The V and J genes are TRBV5-1 and TRBJ2-1, with 8 nucleotides matching TRBD2. The CDR3 sequence is 13 residues long. Germline CDR1 reads SGHRS; CDR2 reads YFSETQ. Trimming cost V 3 bases and J 5 bases; bases outside gene matches: 1. The CDR3 nucleotides are TGCGCCAGCAGCTCACTAGCGGACAATGAGCAGTTCTTC. Protein: CASSSLADNEQFF. Based on the CDR3 plus reference TRBV5-1 and TRBJ2-1, the full variable domain is KAGVTQTPRYLIKTRGQQVTLSCSPISGHRSVSWYQQTPGQGLQFLFEYFSETQRNKGNFPGRFSGRQFSNSRSEMNVSTLELGDSALYLCASSSLADNEQFFGPGTRLTVL.

The chain carries TRBV27 and TRBJ1-1, with D perhaps matching TRBD1 (6 bases). CDR3 size: 13 residues. V shed 5 bases and J shed 7 bases, with 14 bases lying between them. In germline, CDR1 is MNHEY, CDR2 SMNVEV (reference sequence). CDR3 coding DNA: TGTGCCAGCAGTCCACTCGGGGGCCTTGAAGCTTTCTTT. Protein product: CASSPLGGLEAFF.

This clonotype has more than one count but fewer than ten. J is TRBJ1-5 and V is TRBV20-1, with D unclear. The length of the CDR3 is 14 residues. The germline V and J ends were trimmed by 0 bases and 5 bases, with 11 bases remaining between them. CDR1 is DFQATT, CDR2 SNEGSKA, per germline (reference sequence). The CDR3 loop is CSARDRNGYQPQHF. Written as DNA, the CDR3 is TGCAGTGCTAGAGATAGGAACGGTTATCAGCCCCAGCATTTT.

This clonotype was observed at least ten times. V and J are TRBV10-3 and TRBJ1-6; no clear D. Trimming took 10 bases from V and 1 from J, leaving 14 bases between them. Germline V gene sequence: CDR1 ENHRY, CDR2 SYGVKD. The CDR3 is 15 residues long. This CDR3 is CATKTNKSYNSPLHF. CDR3 nucleotide sequence: TGTGCCACCAAAACTAACAAGTCCTATAATTCACCCCTCCACTTT.

This clonotype was detected many times. The V call is TRBV18, the J call TRBJ2-1; the D gene could be TRBD1 or TRBD2 (5 bases each). CDR1 and CDR2 from the germline V gene are KGHSH and LQKENI. V dropped 1 base and J dropped 9 bases, with 7 bases sitting between them. This CDR3 contains 12 residues. CDR3 region: CASSPQGTEQFF. The CDR3 DNA is TGTGCCAGCTCACCACAGGGGACTGAGCAGTTCTTC.